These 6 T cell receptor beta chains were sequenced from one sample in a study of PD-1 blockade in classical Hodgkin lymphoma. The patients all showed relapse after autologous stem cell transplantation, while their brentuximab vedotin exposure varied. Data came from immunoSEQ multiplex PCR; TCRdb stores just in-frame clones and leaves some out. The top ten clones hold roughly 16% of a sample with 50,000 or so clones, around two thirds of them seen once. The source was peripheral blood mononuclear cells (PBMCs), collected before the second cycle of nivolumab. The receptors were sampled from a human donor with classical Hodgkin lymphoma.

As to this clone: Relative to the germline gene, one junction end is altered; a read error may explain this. The CDR3: CGTSPHSGEQYF. CDR3 bases: TGCGGGACCTCTCCCCATAGCGGCGAGCAGTACTTC. The rearrangement joins TRBV7-9 to TRBJ2-7; maybe TRBD2 (6 bases). The germline V gene has CDR1 SEHNR and CDR2 FQNEAQ (reference sequence). The CDR3 is made up of 12 amino acids.

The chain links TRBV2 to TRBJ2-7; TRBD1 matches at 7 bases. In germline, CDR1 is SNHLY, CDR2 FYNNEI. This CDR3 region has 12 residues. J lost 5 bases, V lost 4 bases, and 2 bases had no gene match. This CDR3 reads CASSGQGDEQYF. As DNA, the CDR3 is TGTGCCAGCAGTGGACAGGGCGACGAGCAGTACTTC.

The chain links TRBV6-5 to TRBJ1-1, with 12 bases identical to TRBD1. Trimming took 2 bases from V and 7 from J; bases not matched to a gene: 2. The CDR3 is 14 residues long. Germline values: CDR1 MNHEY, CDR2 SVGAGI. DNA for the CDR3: TGTGCCAGCAGTTACGGGACAGGGGGCTTTGAAGCTTTCTTT. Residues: CASSYGTGGFEAFF.

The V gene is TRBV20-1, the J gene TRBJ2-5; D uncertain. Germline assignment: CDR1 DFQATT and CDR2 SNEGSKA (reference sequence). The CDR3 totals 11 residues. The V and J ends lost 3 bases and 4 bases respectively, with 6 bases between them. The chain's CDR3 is CSASRAETQYF. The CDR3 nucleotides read TGCAGTGCTAGCCGCGCAGAGACCCAGTACTTC.

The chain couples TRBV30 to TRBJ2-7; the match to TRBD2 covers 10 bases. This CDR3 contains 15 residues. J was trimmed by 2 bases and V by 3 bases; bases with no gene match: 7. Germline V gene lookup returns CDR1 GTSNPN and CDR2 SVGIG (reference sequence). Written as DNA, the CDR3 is TGTGCCTGGAGCACCGGGACTAGCGTCACCTACGAGCAGTACTTC. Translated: CAWSTGTSVTYEQYF.

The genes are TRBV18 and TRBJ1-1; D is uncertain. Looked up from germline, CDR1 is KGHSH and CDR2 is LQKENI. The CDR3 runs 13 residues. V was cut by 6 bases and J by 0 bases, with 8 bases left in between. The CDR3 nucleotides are TGTGCCAGCTCCCCCATCATGAACACTGAAGCTTTCTTT. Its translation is CASSPIMNTEAFF.